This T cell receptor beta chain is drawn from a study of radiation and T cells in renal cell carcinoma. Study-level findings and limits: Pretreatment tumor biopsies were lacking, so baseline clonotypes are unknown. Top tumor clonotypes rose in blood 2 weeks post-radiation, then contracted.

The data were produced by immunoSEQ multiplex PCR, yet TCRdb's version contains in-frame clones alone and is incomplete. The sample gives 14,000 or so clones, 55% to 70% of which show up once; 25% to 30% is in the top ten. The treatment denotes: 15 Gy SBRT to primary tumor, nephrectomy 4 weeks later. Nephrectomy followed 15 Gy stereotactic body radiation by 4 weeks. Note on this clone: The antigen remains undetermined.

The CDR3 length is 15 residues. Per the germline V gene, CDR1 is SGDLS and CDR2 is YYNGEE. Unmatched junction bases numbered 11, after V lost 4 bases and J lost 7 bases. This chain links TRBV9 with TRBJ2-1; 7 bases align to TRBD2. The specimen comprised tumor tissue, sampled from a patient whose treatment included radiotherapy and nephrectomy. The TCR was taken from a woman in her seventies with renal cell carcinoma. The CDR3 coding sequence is TGTGCCAGCAGCTACGGACTAGACGGGTTTAATGAGCAGTTCTTC. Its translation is CASSYGLDGFNEQFF.